The entry below gives a single TCR beta chain sequence along with its context. Study processing details: By means of reference gene primer amplification, nucleated cell counts were estimated. Produced via immunoSEQ multiplex PCR; TCRdb's table is partial and in-frame only. V and J calls and clone size are copied from that table; D and trimming were computed from the DNA. The sample has about 42,000 clones, 77% seen once. This sample stems from a study of blood T cell repertoires in COVID-19. Whole-study context: The United States, Italy and Spain supplied acute and convalescent COVID-19 samples. T cells, B-cell-depleted T cells, or PBMCs supplied cDNA or gDNA.

Germline-derived CDR1 and CDR2 are SGDLS and YYNGEE. V shed 3 bases, J shed 3 bases, and the junction held 7 bases outside the gene matches. The length of the CDR3 is 16 residues. The chain recombines TRBV9 with TRBJ2-7; 12 nucleotides line up with TRBD2. The clonotype was recovered from a woman in her seventies with acute or convalescent COVID-19. Sequences were obtained from peripheral blood. CDR3 bases: TGTGCCAGCAGCGAGGGGACTAGCGGGTTGATCTACGAGCAGTACTTC. It specifies CASSEGTSGLIYEQYF.